These T cell receptor beta chains were read from a single sample in a study of PD-L1 blockade in urothelial cancer. The protocol was immunoSEQ multiplex PCR, while the TCRdb copy is restricted to in-frame clones and leaves out a portion. In the table there are some 51,000 clones, 75% to 90% of which are singletons. The starting material was PBMCs, obtained around atezolizumab (anti-PD-L1) treatment. The receptors here all came from a man in his 60s with urothelial cancer. Both conserved end residues are part of each CDR3. The D gene is left open where the match is weak. Expanded clones are given a class, and other clones once, few, many or no size at all.

J gene | D gene | CDR3 length | clone size | V gene | CDR3 protein | CDR3 DNA
TRBJ1-6 | TRBD1 | 15 | few | TRBV27 | CASSSAGTGSSPLHF | TGTGCCAGCAGTTCTGCCGGGACAGGGAGTTCACCCCTCCACTTT
TRBJ1-5 | - | 14 | - | TRBV11-2 | CASSLVRGGQPQHF | TGTGCCAGCAGCTTAGTCAGGGGCGGTCAGCCCCAGCATTTT
TRBJ2-2 | - | 16 | - | TRBV13 | CASSSTRITNTGELFF | TGTGCCAGCAGCTCGACGAGGATAACCAACACCGGGGAGCTGTTTTTT
TRBJ2-1 | - | 14 | once | TRBV4-1 | CASSPPDRNNEQFF | TGCGCCAGCAGCCCTCCTGACAGGAACAATGAGCAGTTCTTC
TRBJ2-5 | - | 15 | - | TRBV5-1 | CASSLFQGLRETQYF | TGCGCCAGCAGCTTGTTTCAGGGGTTACGAGAGACCCAGTACTTC
TRBJ1-2 | - | 11 | - | TRBV28 | CASSFSRAYTF | TGTGCCAGCAGTTTCTCACGAGCCTACACCTTC
TRBJ2-7 | TRBD2 | 16 | - | TRBV7-7 | CASSCGGRAGSYEQYF | TGTGCTAGCAGCTGTGGCGGGAGGGCCGGTTCCTACGAGCAGTACTTC
TRBJ2-1 | TRBD1 | 15 | - | TRBV5-1 | CASSAAGGPYNEQFF | TGCGCCAGCAGCGCCGCAGGGGGACCCTACAATGAGCAGTTCTTC
TRBJ2-1 | TRBD1 | 14 | - | TRBV5-4 | CATRTGGLYNEQFF | TGTGCCACCCGGACAGGGGGTCTGTACAATGAGCAGTTCTTC
TRBJ2-7 | - | 16 | few | TRBV5-1 | CASSLAEGGISYEQYF | TGCGCCAGCAGCTTGGCCGAGGGGGGGATTTCCTACGAGCAGTACTTC
TRBJ2-5 | TRBD2 | 16 | once | TRBV6-6 | CASSLGLAGGQETQYF | TGTGCCAGCAGTTTGGGACTAGCGGGGGGTCAAGAGACCCAGTACTTC